Below, one T cell receptor (beta chain) is given with its context. This entry belongs to a study of blood T cell repertoires in COVID-19. As for the study in general: Samples came from the United States, Italy and Spain, spanning acute and convalescent COVID-19.

Original data processing: Researchers report that nucleated cell counts were estimated from reference gene primer amplification. Sequencing was performed with immunoSEQ multiplex PCR; in TCRdb, only in-frame clones are kept and a portion is missing. Clone size and V and J calls were adopted from that table, with D and trimming inferred from the DNA. The data contain around 260,000 clones, approximately 85% of them singletons. The germline V gene encodes CDR1 SGHRS and CDR2 YFSETQ. Trimming left V 0 bases short and J 7 bases short, with 14 bases between. The CDR3 runs 14 residues. Seattle cases were enrolled at active infection and followed longitudinally.

This chain joins TRBV5-1 and TRBJ2-7, with D hard to call. Sequencing was performed on peripheral blood. The sequence derives from a human donor with COVID-19, enrolled during active disease. The donor label of this sample is uncertain. The DNA of the CDR3 is TGCGCCAGCAGCTTGGCTCTCCGGCCCGGGGAGCAGTACTTC. It codes for CASSLALRPGEQYF.